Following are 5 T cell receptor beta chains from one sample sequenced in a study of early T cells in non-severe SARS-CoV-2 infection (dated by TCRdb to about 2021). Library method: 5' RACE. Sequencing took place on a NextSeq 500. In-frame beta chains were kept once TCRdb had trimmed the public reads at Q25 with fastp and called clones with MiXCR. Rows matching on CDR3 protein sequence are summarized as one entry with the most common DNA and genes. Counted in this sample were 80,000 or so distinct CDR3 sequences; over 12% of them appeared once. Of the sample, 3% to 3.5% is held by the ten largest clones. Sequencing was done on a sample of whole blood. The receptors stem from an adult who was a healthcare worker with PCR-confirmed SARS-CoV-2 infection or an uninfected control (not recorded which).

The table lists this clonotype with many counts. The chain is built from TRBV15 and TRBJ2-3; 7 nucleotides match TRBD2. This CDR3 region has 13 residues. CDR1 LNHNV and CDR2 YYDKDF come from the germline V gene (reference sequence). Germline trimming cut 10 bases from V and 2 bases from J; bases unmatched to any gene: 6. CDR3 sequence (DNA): TGTGCCAGCCAGCGGGGACTCACAGATACGCAGTATTTT. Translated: CASQRGLTDTQYF.

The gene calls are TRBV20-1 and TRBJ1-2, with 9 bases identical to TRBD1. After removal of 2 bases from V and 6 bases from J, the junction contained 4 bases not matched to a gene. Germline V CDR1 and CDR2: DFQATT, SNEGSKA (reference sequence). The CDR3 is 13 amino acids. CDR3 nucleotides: TGCAGTGCTAGAACGACAGGGGGACATGGCTACACCTTC. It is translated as CSARTTGGHGYTF.

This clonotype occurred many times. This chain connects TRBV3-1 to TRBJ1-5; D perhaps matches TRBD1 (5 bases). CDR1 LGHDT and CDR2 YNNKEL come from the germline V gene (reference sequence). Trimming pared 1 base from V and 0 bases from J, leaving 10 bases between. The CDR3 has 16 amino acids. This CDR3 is CASSQGQGNSNQPQHF. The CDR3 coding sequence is TGTGCCAGCAGCCAAGGGCAGGGAAATAGCAATCAGCCCCAGCATTTT.

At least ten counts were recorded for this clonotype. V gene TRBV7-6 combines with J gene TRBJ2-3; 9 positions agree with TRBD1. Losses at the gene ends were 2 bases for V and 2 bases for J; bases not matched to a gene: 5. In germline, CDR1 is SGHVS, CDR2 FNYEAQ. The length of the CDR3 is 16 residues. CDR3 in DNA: TGTGCCAGCAGCTTAAGACAGGGGGGCAACACAGATACGCAGTATTTT. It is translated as CASSLRQGGNTDTQYF.

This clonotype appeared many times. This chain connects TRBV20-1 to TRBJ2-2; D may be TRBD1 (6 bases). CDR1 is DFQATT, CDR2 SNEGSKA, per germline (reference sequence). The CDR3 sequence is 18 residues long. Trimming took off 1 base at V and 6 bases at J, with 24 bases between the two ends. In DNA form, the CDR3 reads TGCAGTGCTAGAGTTCAAGGGATCAGGGGTCCAGGAGCCGGGGAGCTGTTTTTT. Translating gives CSARVQGIRGPGAGELFF.